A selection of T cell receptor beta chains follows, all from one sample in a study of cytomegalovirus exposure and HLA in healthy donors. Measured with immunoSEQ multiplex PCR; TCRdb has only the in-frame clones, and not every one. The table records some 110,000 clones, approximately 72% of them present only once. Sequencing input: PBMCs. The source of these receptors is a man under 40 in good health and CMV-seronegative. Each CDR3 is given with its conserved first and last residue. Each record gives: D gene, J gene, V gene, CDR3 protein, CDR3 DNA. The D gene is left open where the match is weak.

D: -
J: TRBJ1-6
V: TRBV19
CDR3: CASKDRPWTPLHF
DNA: TGTGCCAGTAAGGACAGACCTTGGACACCCCTCCACTTT

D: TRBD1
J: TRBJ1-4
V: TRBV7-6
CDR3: CASSPGQAKLFF
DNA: TGTGCCAGCAGCCCGGGACAGGCAAAACTGTTTTTT

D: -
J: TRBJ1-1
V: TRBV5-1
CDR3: CASSLNGREAFF
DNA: TGCGCCAGCAGCTTGAACGGCAGGGAAGCTTTCTTT

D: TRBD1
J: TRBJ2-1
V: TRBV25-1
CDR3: CASSEDRAGGNEQFF
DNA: TGTGCCAGCAGTGAGGACAGGGCAGGGGGCAATGAGCAGTTCTTC

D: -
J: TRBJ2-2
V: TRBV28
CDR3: CASSGLDSVTGELFF
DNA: TGTGCCAGCAGTGGCTTAGACAGCGTCACCGGGGAGCTGTTTTTT

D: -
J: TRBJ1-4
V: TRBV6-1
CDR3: CASTSVTGSEKLFF
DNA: TGTGCCAGCACCTCTGTTACTGGGAGTGAAAAACTGTTTTTT

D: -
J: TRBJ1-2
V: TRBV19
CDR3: CASSTFASQTGYGYTF
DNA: TGTGCCAGTAGTACCTTCGCGTCCCAAACGGGGTATGGCTACACCTTC

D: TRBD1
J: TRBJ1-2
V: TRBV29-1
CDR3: CSVGFRDREGGYTF
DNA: TGCAGCGTAGGATTCCGGGACAGGGAGGGTGGCTACACCTTC

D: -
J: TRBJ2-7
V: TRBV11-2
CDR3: CASSLRRGSYEQYF
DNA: TGTGCCAGCAGCTTAAGGAGGGGCTCCTACGAGCAGTACTTC

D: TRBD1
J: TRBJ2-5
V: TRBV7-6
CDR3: CASSLGQYQTQYF
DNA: TGTGCCAGCAGCTTGGGACAGTACCAGACCCAGTACTTC

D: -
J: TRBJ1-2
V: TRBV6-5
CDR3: CASSYSTMGRYGYTF
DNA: TGTGCCAGCAGTTACTCGACGATGGGCCGGTATGGCTACACCTTC

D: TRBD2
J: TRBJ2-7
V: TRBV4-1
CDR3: CASSQGTSGLGRGTYYEQYF
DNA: TGCGCCAGCAGCCAAGGGACTAGCGGGCTGGGGCGAGGAACTTACTACGAGCAGTACTTC

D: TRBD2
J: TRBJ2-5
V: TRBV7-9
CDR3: CASSLRGLGGSRMETQYF
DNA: TGTGCCAGCAGCTTACGGGGACTAGGGGGATCAAGGATGGAGACCCAGTACTTC

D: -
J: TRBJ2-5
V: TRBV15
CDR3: CATSRDPGTTQETQYF
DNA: TGTGCCACCAGCAGAGATCCGGGAACGACACAAGAGACCCAGTACTTC

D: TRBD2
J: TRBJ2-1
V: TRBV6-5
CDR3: CASSDSGSGGQFF
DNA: TGTGCCAGCAGTGATAGCGGGAGTGGGGGGCAGTTCTTC

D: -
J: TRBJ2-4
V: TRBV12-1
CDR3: CASSFDGTVNIQYF
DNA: TGTGCCAGCAGCTTCGACGGGACAGTCAACATTCAGTACTTC

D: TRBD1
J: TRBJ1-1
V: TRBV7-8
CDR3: CASSQLQGTEAFF
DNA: TGTGCCAGCAGTCAACTACAGGGGACTGAAGCTTTCTTT

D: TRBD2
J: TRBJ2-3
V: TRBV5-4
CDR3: CASSLKTSGRGADTQYF
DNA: TGTGCCAGCAGCTTGAAAACTAGCGGGAGAGGCGCAGATACGCAGTATTTT